The rows below give T cell receptor beta chains drawn from one sample of a study of cytomegalovirus exposure and HLA in healthy donors. TCRdb's table, derived via immunoSEQ multiplex PCR, lists solely in-frame clones and lacks some. The table lists 150,000 to 200,000 clones, around 75% of them singletons. Sequencing input: PBMCs. These receptors all come from a male donor in good health and CMV-seropositive. CDR3s include the opening cysteine and the closing phenylalanine or tryptophan. D genes are given only for firm matches. Not all rows give a size; the values are once, few, many and, for expanded clones, a class.

j_call d_call v_call clone_size cdr3_nt cdr3_aa
TRBJ2-7 - TRBV28 - TGTGCCAGCAGTTTGGGGCAAGGTTCGTGGCAGTACTTC CASSLGQGSWQYF
TRBJ2-7 - TRBV27 once TGTGCCAGCCCTCCCTACGAGCAGTACTTC CASPPYEQYF
TRBJ1-6 TRBD1 TRBV7-8 - TGTGCCAGCAGCTTAGAAACCAGGGGGACAGGTAGTTCACCCCTCCACTTT CASSLETRGTGSSPLHF
TRBJ2-5 TRBD2 TRBV7-3 - TGTGCCAGCAGCTCAGGACTAGCGGGGGAACAAGAGACCCAGTACTTC CASSSGLAGEQETQYF
TRBJ2-7 TRBD2 TRBV6-6 - TGTGCCAGCAGCCCGTTCCGGGAGGGCCCCTACGAGCAGTACTTC CASSPFREGPYEQYF
TRBJ1-3 - TRBV4-1 - TGCGCCAGCAGCCAAGAGGGGCTTGGAAACACCATATATTTT CASSQEGLGNTIYF
TRBJ1-5 TRBD1 TRBV5-1 - TGCGCCAGCAGCTTGGAGGGGGCGAATCAGCCCCAGCATTTT CASSLEGANQPQHF
TRBJ2-3 - TRBV5-4 - TGTGCCAGCAGCCTAACGGGTACGCAGTATTTT CASSLTGTQYF
TRBJ1-4 - TRBV7-6 - TGTGCCAGCAGCTTAAGCGCAAGAACTAATGAAAAACTGTTTTTT CASSLSARTNEKLFF
TRBJ2-7 TRBD2 TRBV6-6 once TGTGCCAGTGGACGGGAGGGCCGGGGTGAGCAGTACTTC CASGREGRGEQYF
TRBJ1-5 - TRBV4-2 - TGTGCCAGCAGCCAAGATTACTTAGGGGCACTACAGCCCCAGCATTTT CASSQDYLGALQPQHF
TRBJ2-1 TRBD2 TRBV18 - TGTGCCAGCTCACCACCGGATCTACTAGCGTCGCAGTTCTTC CASSPPDLLASQFF
TRBJ2-5 - TRBV5-4 - TGTGCCAGCAGCTCCCGGGACATCCAAGAGACCCAGTACTTC CASSSRDIQETQYF
TRBJ2-1 TRBD2 TRBV4-1 - TGCGCCAGCAGCCCAAGGGGAAGTAGCGGGGGGGCCGGGTCCTACAATGAGCAGTTCTTC CASSPRGSSGGAGSYNEQFF
TRBJ2-3 TRBD2 TRBV9 - TGTGCCAGCAGCGTTGGACTAGCGGGAGGGCAATTCTCAGATACGCAGTATTTT CASSVGLAGGQFSDTQYF
TRBJ1-1 - TRBV9 - TGTGCCAGCAGCCCGCAACAGGGCAAGGGGCTGGAAGCTTTCTTT CASSPQQGKGLEAFF
TRBJ1-5 TRBD1 TRBV2 - TGTGCCAGCAGCCCCATGCTGGGGACAGAAGATCAGCCCCAGCATTTT CASSPMLGTEDQPQHF
TRBJ2-2 - TRBV7-9 - TGTGCCAGCAGCGGTACAGGGTTAGGGCAGAACGGGGAGCTGTTTTTT CASSGTGLGQNGELFF
TRBJ1-5 - TRBV30 - TGTGCCTGGAGTGTAAGAGTGTCTTATCAGCCCCAGCATTTT CAWSVRVSYQPQHF
TRBJ1-1 TRBD1 TRBV6-1 - TGTGCCAGCCGAAGACAGGGCGAGGGTACTGAAGCTTTCTTT CASRRQGEGTEAFF
TRBJ1-1 - TRBV6-5 - TGTGCCAGCACCCTAGGCACTGAAGCTTTCTTT CASTLGTEAFF
TRBJ2-3 TRBD2 TRBV6-6 few TGTGCCAGCATCGACGGGGGGGGCACAGATACGCAGTATTTT CASIDGGGTDTQYF
TRBJ1-4 - TRBV18 - TGTGCCAGCTCACCGCACCCGCGCAATGAAAAACTGTTTTTT CASSPHPRNEKLFF
TRBJ2-3 TRBD1 TRBV5-4 - TGTGCCAGCAGAAATCCCGGGACAGGGGAATTTGATACGCAGTATTTT CASRNPGTGEFDTQYF
TRBJ1-4 TRBD1 TRBV5-4 - TGTGCCAGCAGCAATTCAGGGGGCCACGAAAAACTGTTTTTT CASSNSGGHEKLFF
TRBJ2-7 - TRBV7-9 - TGTGCCAGCAGCCAACAGGGTTTTCGGGAGCAGTACTTC CASSQQGFREQYF